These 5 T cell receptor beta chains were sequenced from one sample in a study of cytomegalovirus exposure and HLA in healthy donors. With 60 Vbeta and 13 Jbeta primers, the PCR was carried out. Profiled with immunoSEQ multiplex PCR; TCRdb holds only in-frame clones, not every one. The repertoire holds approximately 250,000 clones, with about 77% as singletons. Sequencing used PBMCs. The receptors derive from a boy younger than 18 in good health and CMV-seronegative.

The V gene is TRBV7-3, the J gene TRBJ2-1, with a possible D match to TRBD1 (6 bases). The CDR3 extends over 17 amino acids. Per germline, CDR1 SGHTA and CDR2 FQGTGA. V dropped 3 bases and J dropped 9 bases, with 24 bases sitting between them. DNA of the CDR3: TGTGCCAGCAGCTTCTCCAGTCCGTCAGGGGCGTTTAGTGAGCAGTTCTTC. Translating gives CASSFSSPSGAFSEQFF.

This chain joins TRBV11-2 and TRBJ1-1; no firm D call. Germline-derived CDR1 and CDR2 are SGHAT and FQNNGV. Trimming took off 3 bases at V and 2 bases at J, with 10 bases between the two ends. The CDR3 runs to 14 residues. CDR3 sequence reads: CASSFGLGNTEAFF. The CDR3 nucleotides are TGTGCCAGCAGCTTCGGCCTAGGAAACACTGAAGCTTTCTTT.

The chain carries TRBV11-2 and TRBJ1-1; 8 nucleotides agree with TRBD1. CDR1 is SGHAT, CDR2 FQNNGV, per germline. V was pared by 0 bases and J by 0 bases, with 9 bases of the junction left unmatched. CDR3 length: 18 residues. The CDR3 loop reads CASSLDRRTGQVNTEAFF. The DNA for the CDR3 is TGTGCCAGCAGCTTAGATCGTCGGACAGGGCAGGTGAACACTGAAGCTTTCTTT.

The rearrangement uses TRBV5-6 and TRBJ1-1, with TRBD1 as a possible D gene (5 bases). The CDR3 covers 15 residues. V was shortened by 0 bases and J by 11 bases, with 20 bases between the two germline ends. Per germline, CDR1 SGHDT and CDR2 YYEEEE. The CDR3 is CASSLESGGLEGAFF. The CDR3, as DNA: TGTGCCAGCAGCTTGGAGTCAGGAGGGTTGGAGGGGGCTTTCTTT. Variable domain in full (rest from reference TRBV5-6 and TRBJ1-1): DAGVTQSPTHLIKTRGQQVTLRCSPKSGHDTVSWYQQALGQGPQFIFQYYEEEERQRGNFPDRFSGHQFPNYSSELNVNALLLGDSALYLCASSLESGGLEGAFFGQGTRLTVV.

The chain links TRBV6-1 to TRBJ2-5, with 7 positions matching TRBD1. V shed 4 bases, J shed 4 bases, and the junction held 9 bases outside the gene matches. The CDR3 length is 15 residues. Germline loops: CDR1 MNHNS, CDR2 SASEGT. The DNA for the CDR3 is TGTGCCAGCAGTGGGCCAGGGGGTCGAGGAGAGACCCAGTACTTC. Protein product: CASSGPGGRGETQYF.